This TCR beta chain was recorded in a study of shared clonotypes between healthy human individuals. Trimming pared 3 bases from V and 4 bases from J, leaving 10 bases between. Looked up from germline, CDR1 is GTSNPN and CDR2 is SVGIG (reference sequence). This CDR3 has 13 residues. Running of the assay took place at deep level. In the original analysis: ImmunoSEQ junction-only sequences lacked quality scores, so their filtering differed. Clones were read by immunoSEQ multiplex PCR, and TCRdb kept only the in-frame ones, dropping some. The V and J calls and clone size are taken from that table; D and trimming were inferred from the DNA. In the table there are a few million clones, under 97% of which are singletons. Points on this clone: Its specificity is unknown.

Study conclusions and caveats: Represented genetic and exposure-history diversity was restricted by having few donors.

This sequence originates from a man aged 18 to 35 in good health. The chain links TRBV30 to TRBJ1-5, with D possibly TRBD1 on 5 matching bases. Sequenced input: naive CD4+ T cells sorted from blood. Subset indicated: CD45RA+ positively selected. CDR3 sequence reads: CAWSRGWNQPQHF. The DNA of the CDR3 is TGTGCCTGGAGCCGGGGGTGGAATCAGCCCCAGCATTTT.